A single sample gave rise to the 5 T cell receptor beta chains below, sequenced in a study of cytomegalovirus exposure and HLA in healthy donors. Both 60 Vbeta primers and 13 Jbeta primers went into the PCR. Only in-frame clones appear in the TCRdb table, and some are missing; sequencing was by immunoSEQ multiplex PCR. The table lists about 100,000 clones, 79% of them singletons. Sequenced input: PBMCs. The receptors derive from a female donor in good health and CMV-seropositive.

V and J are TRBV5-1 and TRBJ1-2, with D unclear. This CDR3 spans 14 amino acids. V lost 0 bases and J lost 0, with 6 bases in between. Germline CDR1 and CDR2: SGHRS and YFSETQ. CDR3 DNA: TGCGCCAGCAGCTTGGCAGTCGCTAACTATGGCTACACCTTC. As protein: CASSLAVANYGYTF. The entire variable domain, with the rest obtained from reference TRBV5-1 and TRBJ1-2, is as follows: KAGVTQTPRYLIKTRGQQVTLSCSPISGHRSVSWYQQTPGQGLQFLFEYFSETQRNKGNFPGRFSGRQFSNSRSEMNVSTLELGDSALYLCASSLAVANYGYTFGSGTRLTVV.

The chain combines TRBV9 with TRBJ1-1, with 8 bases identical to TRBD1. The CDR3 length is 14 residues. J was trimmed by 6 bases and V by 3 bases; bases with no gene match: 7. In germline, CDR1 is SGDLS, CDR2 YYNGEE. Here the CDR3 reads CASSEIQGAAEAFF. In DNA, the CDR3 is TGTGCCAGCAGCGAAATTCAGGGGGCAGCTGAAGCTTTCTTT.

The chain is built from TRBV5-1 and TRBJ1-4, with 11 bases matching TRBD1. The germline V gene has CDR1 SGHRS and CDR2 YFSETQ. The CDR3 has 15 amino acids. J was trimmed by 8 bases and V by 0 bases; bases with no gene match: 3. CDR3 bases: TGCGCCAGCAGCTTGGCCGGGACAGGGGGAGAAAAACTGTTTTTT. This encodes CASSLAGTGGEKLFF.

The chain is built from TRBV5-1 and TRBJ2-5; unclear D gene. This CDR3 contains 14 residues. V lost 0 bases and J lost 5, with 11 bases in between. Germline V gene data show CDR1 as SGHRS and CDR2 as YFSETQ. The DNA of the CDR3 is TGCGCCAGCAGCTTGGGGGCCGTTTCGGAGACCCAGTACTTC. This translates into CASSLGAVSETQYF.

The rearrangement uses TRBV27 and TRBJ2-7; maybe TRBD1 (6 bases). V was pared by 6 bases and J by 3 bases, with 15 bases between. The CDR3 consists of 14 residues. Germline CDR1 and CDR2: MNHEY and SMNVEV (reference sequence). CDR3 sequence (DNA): TGTGCCAGCAGGGTGGGACACGCCAGCTACGAGCAGTACTTC. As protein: CASRVGHASYEQYF.